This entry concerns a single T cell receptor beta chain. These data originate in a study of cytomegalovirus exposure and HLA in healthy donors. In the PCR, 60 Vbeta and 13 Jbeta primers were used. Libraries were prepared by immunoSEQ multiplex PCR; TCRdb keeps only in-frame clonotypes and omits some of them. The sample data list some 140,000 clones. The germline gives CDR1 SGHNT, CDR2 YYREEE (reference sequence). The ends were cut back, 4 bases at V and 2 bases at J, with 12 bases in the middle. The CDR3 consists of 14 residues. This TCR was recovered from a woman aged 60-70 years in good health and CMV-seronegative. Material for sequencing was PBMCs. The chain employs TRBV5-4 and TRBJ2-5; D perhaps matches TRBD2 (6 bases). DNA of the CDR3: TGTGCCAGCAGCCGGAGGGAACAGCAAGAGACCCAGTACTTC. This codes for CASSRREQQETQYF.